The 24 T cell receptor beta chains below come from one sample, sequenced in a study of blood T cell repertoires in COVID-19 (dated by TCRdb to 2020 to 2021). Library generation was performed with the immunoSEQ multiplex PCR assay. The immuneACCESS repertoire file appears here via TCRdb, limited to in-frame rearrangements. These files lack a portion of the clones; in checked studies, under half of the deficit traces to unresolved V genes, and the cause of the others is not known. The sample table contains fewer than 350,000 clones; only one count was recorded for 88% of them. Clones ranked in the top ten supply about 0.94% of the sample. The sequencing input was PBMCs or T cells enriched from blood (not recorded which). The receptor set was obtained from a woman in her thirties who had been exposed to COVID-19.

This chain uses TRBV10-3 with TRBJ2-7; 10 bases match TRBD1. This CDR3 contains 19 residues. The germline V gene encodes CDR1 ENHRY and CDR2 SYGVKD. V shed 3 bases and J 4 bases; nucleotides not matched to a gene: 18. The CDR3 reads CAISDLSPDRGKSQYEQYF. The CDR3 nucleotides are TGTGCCATCAGTGACCTCTCCCCGGACAGGGGGAAGTCCCAGTACGAGCAGTACTTC.

The rearrangement joins TRBV24-1 to TRBJ2-7, with 7 bases that match TRBD1. Per germline, CDR1 KGHDR and CDR2 SFDVKD. The J segment lost 1 base and the V segment lost 4 bases, leaving 9 bases of the junction unmatched. CDR3 length: 16 amino acids. CDR3 amino acids: CATSDSPSRGSYEQYF. CDR3 nucleotides: TGTGCCACCAGTGACTCACCTAGCAGGGGGTCCTACGAGCAGTACTTC.

V usage is TRBV18 and J usage is TRBJ2-7; 8 nucleotides line up with TRBD1. The CDR3 is made up of 16 amino acids. V lost 0 bases, J lost 2 bases, and 6 bases stayed unmatched. Germline V gives CDR1 KGHSH, CDR2 LQKENI. Here the CDR3 reads CASSPPIGQGAYEQYF. Written as DNA, the CDR3 is TGTGCCAGCTCACCACCAATTGGACAGGGCGCCTACGAGCAGTACTTC.

V gene TRBV10-2 combines with J gene TRBJ2-5; D is uncertain. The CDR3 runs 11 residues. The V end was cut by 0 bases, the J end by 9 bases, with 5 bases between. From germline, CDR1 is WSHSY and CDR2 SAAADI. CDR3: CASSESPAQYF. Written as DNA, the CDR3 is TGCGCCAGCAGTGAGTCCCCCGCCCAGTACTTC.

V and J are TRBV11-3 and TRBJ2-5; 8 nucleotides agree with TRBD2. The ends lost 4 bases at V and 5 bases at J; junction bases unmatched: 15. This CDR3 is 17 amino acids long. Germline CDR1 reads SGHNT; CDR2 reads YENEEA. The CDR3 region is CASSSFDRWASGETQYF. The CDR3 bases are TGTGCCAGCAGCTCTTTCGATCGGTGGGCTAGCGGGGAGACCCAGTACTTC.

In its sample, this clone was seen once. The chain carries TRBV11-3 and TRBJ2-1; 11 bases are a match to TRBD2. CDR1 and CDR2 from the germline V gene are SGHNT and YENEEA. CDR3 length: 15 amino acids. V trimming: 5 bases; J trimming: 8 bases; junction bases outside the gene matches: 8. The CDR3 loop is CASSQTSGTSDEQFF. CDR3 coding DNA: TGTGCCAGCAGCCAGACTAGCGGGACTTCAGATGAGCAGTTCTTC. The whole variable domain, filled in from reference TRBV11-3 and TRBJ2-1, reads EAGVVQSPRYKIIEKKQPVAFWCNPISGHNTLYWYLQNLGQGPELLIRYENEEAVDDSQLPKDRFSAERLKGVDSTLKIQPAELGDSAVYLCASSQTSGTSDEQFFGPGTRLTVL.

The rearrangement uses TRBV27 and TRBJ2-7; D gene unclear. Trimming stripped 6 bases from V and 2 bases from J, with 8 bases between. Germline CDR1 and CDR2: MNHEY and SMNVEV (reference sequence). This CDR3 spans 12 amino acids. The CDR3 loop reads CASRGEPYEQYF. The CDR3 region has the DNA TGTGCCAGCAGGGGCGAGCCCTACGAGCAGTACTTC.

Concerning this clone: Different DNA sequences within this sample yield the same CDR3. The V and J genes are TRBV18 and TRBJ2-2; 13 nucleotides align to TRBD2. The CDR3 covers 16 residues. V lost 3 bases and J lost 4; bases outside the gene matches: 2. Germline V gene sequence: CDR1 KGHSH, CDR2 LQKENI. This CDR3 is CASSPGLAGVTGELFF. CDR3 in DNA: TGTGCCAGCTCACCCGGACTAGCGGGAGTCACCGGGGAGCTGTTTTTT.

This clone was seen a few times. The genes are TRBV10-1 and TRBJ2-1; 12 positions match TRBD2. Unmatched junction bases numbered 4, after V lost 5 bases and J lost 8 bases. Germline lookup yields CDR1 WNHNN and CDR2 SYGVQD (reference sequence). The CDR3 runs to 14 residues. The CDR3 nucleotides are TGCGCCAGCAGTTCTAGCGGGAGGGCCCATGAGCAGTTCTTC. Residues: CASSSSGRAHEQFF.

This chain connects TRBV3-1 (or the pseudogene TRBV3-2) to TRBJ2-7, with 8 nucleotides matching TRBD2. Germline V CDR1 and CDR2: LGHDT, YNNKEL (reference sequence). V lost 3 bases and J lost 3; bases outside the gene matches: 16. The CDR3 length is 18 residues. The CDR3, as DNA: TGTGCCAGCAGCCAGGGGGTAAGCGGGAGTGACCTCTACTACGAGCAGTACTTC. This codes for CASSQGVSGSDLYYEQYF.

The chain recombines TRBV19 with TRBJ2-1; TRBD2 agrees at 10 bases. CDR3 length: 15 amino acids. Germline V gives CDR1 LNHDA, CDR2 SQIVND (reference sequence). V was pared by 7 bases and J by 4 bases, with 7 bases of the junction left unmatched. CDR3 nucleotides: TGTGCCAGTACCACCAGCGGGAGGGTTTACAATGAGCAGTTCTTC. It is translated as CASTTSGRVYNEQFF.

This chain joins TRBV11-2 and TRBJ2-1, with 8 bases aligning to TRBD1. The CDR3 is 19 residues long. CDR1 SGHAT and CDR2 FQNNGV come from the germline V gene. V gave up 1 base and J gave up 5 bases; unmatched junction bases: 16. CDR3 sequence reads: CASSLVSFRGRGPNNEQFF. In DNA, the CDR3 is TGTGCCAGCAGCTTAGTCTCTTTCAGGGGGCGCGGTCCTAACAATGAGCAGTTCTTC.

As regards this clone: Other DNA sequences within the sample encode an identical CDR3. The genes are TRBV7-9 and TRBJ2-7; 8 nucleotides line up with TRBD1. V lost 1 base to trimming and J lost 2 bases; unmatched junction nucleotides: 4. The germline CDR1 and CDR2 sequences are SEHNR and FQNEAQ (reference sequence). The CDR3 is made up of 15 amino acids. The DNA of the CDR3 is TGTGCCAGCAGCTTAGTTCAGGGGGCAACCTACGAGCAGTACTTC. Translation gives CASSLVQGATYEQYF.

The chain is built from TRBV9 and TRBJ1-1; possibly TRBD1 for D (5 bases). The CDR3 sequence is 13 residues long. Germline V lookup: CDR1 SGDLS, CDR2 YYNGEE. Trimming stripped 3 bases from V and 8 bases from J, with 14 bases between. The CDR3 nucleotides are TGTGCCAGCAGCGCCCAGGGAAAAATGGAAGCTTTCTTT. Its protein product is CASSAQGKMEAFF.

The chain carries TRBV30 and TRBJ2-2, with D possibly matching TRBD2 (6 bases). The CDR3 runs 15 residues. V was shortened by 4 bases and J by 2 bases, with 14 bases between the two germline ends. The germline V gene encodes CDR1 GTSNPN and CDR2 SVGIG (reference sequence). In DNA, the CDR3 is TGTGCCTGGAATGCGGGACCTACCAACACCGGGGAGCTGTTTTTT. Its protein product is CAWNAGPTNTGELFF. Full variable domain (remainder filled in from reference TRBV30 and TRBJ2-2): SQTIHQWPATLVQPVGSPLSLECTVEGTSNPNLYWYRQAAGRGLQLLFYSVGIGQISSEVPQNLSASRPQDRQFILSSKKLLLSDSGFYLCAWNAGPTNTGELFFGEGSRLTVL.

The rearrangement joins TRBV9 to TRBJ1-1; no definite D call. CDR3 length: 14 amino acids. Germline CDR1 is SGDLS and CDR2 is YYNGEE. Trimming pared 0 bases from V and 4 bases from J, leaving 10 bases between. The CDR3 protein is CASSVGAPSTEAFF. The DNA for the CDR3 is TGTGCCAGCAGCGTAGGGGCCCCGAGCACTGAAGCTTTCTTT.

The V gene is TRBV11-3, the J gene TRBJ2-3; 7 bases agree with TRBD2. The CDR3 is made up of 15 amino acids. V shed 5 bases, J shed 6 bases, and the junction held 11 bases outside the gene matches. Per germline, CDR1 SGHNT and CDR2 YENEEA. The DNA of the CDR3 is TGTGCCAGCAGCCCCCTCCCACCAGCGGGGGATACGCAGTATTTT. This encodes CASSPLPPAGDTQYF.

V usage is TRBV19 and J usage is TRBJ1-2; TRBD1 might be the D (5 bases). Germline CDR1 and CDR2: LNHDA and SQIVND (reference sequence). V was cut by 1 base and J by 4 bases, with 13 bases left in between. The CDR3 spans 15 residues. CDR3 nucleotides: TGTGCCAGTAGTATAGGTGGCAGGGTGGGCTATGGCTACACCTTC. Translated, it gives CASSIGGRVGYGYTF.

This clone showed up just once. The chain links TRBV7-3 to TRBJ2-1, with a possible D match to TRBD1 (5 bases). Trimming removed 4 bases at V and 5 bases at J, with 15 bases between. Germline CDR1 SGHTA, CDR2 FQGTGA. CDR3 size: 15 residues. The DNA of the CDR3 is TGTGCCAGCAGCTCCGCCACAGGTATCGACAATGAGCAGTTCTTC. Translation: CASSSATGIDNEQFF.

The rearrangement joins TRBV10-1 to TRBJ2-3, with 12 bases that match TRBD2. CDR3 length equals 18 residues. The germline CDR1 and CDR2 sequences are WNHNN and SYGVQD (reference sequence). J lost 0 bases, V lost 0 bases, and 4 bases had no gene match. The CDR3 loop is CASSESALAGGSTDTQYF. In DNA, the CDR3 is TGCGCCAGCAGTGAGTCAGCTCTAGCGGGAGGGAGCACAGATACGCAGTATTTT.

The chain couples TRBV29-1 to TRBJ2-7; 11 bases are a match to TRBD2. Germline CDR1 SQVTM, CDR2 ANQGSEA. The CDR3 is 16 amino acids. V lost 6 bases to trimming and J lost 2 bases; unmatched junction nucleotides: 12. This CDR3 reads CSVVLAGGPHTYEQYF. The CDR3 DNA reads TGCAGCGTGGTGCTAGCGGGAGGCCCACATACCTACGAGCAGTACTTC.

The J gene is TRBJ2-5, the V gene TRBV10-2; the D is unclear. CDR1 is WSHSY and CDR2 is SAAADI in the germline V gene. The CDR3 totals 13 residues. V shed 6 bases and J shed 3 bases, with 11 bases lying between them. CDR3 sequence reads: CASSSDWKETQYF. The DNA of the CDR3 is TGCGCCAGCAGCTCCGACTGGAAAGAGACCCAGTACTTC.

V and J are TRBV15 and TRBJ2-7; D is possibly TRBD1 (5 bases). The germline V gene has CDR1 LNHNV and CDR2 YYDKDF (reference sequence). Deletions cut 0 bases from V and 2 bases from J, with 17 bases between. There are 17 residues in the CDR3. The DNA for the CDR3 is TGTGCCACCAGCAGAGATCTGCTGGCCATACAGGCCTACGAGCAGTACTTC. This sequence encodes CATSRDLLAIQAYEQYF.

V and J are TRBV18 and TRBJ2-2; D perhaps matches TRBD1 (6 bases). The ends were cut back, 2 bases at V and 7 bases at J, with 11 bases in the middle. Germline V CDR1 and CDR2: KGHSH, LQKENI. This CDR3 comprises 14 residues. The DNA of the CDR3 is TGTGCCAGCTCACCAGGGGACACGGGCGGGGAGCTGTTTTTT. Its translation is CASSPGDTGGELFF.